This TCR beta chain was found in a study of T cell repertoires in ileal Crohn's disease. Sequencing was performed with immunoSEQ multiplex PCR; in TCRdb, only in-frame clones are kept and a portion is missing. The profile shows about 13,000 clones, roughly 80% of them singletons. The CDR3 loop spans 14 amino acids. Germline assignment: CDR1 MNHNS and CDR2 SASEGT. V was shortened by 4 bases and J by 6 bases, with 15 bases between the two germline ends. Time point reported: neoterminal ileum biopsy at postoperative endoscopy, about 6 months after surgery. This clonotype was obtained from an adult with Crohn's disease. Material for sequencing was ileal tissue. The rearrangement links TRBV6-1 to TRBJ2-5; D is perhaps TRBD2 (7 bases). CDR3 coding DNA: TGTGCCAGCAGTGGGGAAGGGGGGGCAAAGACCCAGTACTTC. This encodes CASSGEGGAKTQYF.